The clone carrying this T cell receptor (beta chain) was seen once. This record belongs to a study of blood T cell repertoires in COVID-19. Overall study: COVID-19 samples, acute and convalescent, were from the United States, Italy and Spain. From T cells, B-cell-depleted T cells, or PBMCs came the material, which was cDNA or gDNA.

Original methodology: Nucleated cell number was recorded as an estimate derived from reference gene primer amplification. Measured with immunoSEQ multiplex PCR; TCRdb has only the in-frame clones, and not every one. The DNA gave D and trimming, while V, J and clone size come from that table. Here the sample spans over 90,000 clones, approximately 89% being singletons. CDR1 SEHNR and CDR2 FQNEAQ come from the germline V gene (reference sequence). This CDR3 comprises 13 residues. Trimming left V 1 base short and J 3 bases short, with 6 bases between. The clonotype originates from a woman of 80 years or more in a cohort sampled during active COVID-19. The sequencing sample was made of peripheral blood. The chain employs TRBV7-9 and TRBJ1-2; D gene ambiguous. The CDR3, as DNA: TGTGCCAGCAGCTTAGAGAGCTACTATGGCTACACCTTC. This codes for CASSLESYYGYTF.